This T cell receptor beta chain is from a study of vaccination and CD4 T cells after COVID-19 (dated by TCRdb to the early 2020s). In the study overall: Every convalescent patient had a positive nasal swab PCR test for SARS-CoV-2, with mild disease in roughly 10 patients and severe disease in one. Post-vaccine blood samples were taken a median of roughly 75 days after the second vaccine dose, with a range of roughly 14 to 241 days. Each participant got two doses of either the Pfizer-BioNTech BNT162b2 vaccine (n=8) or the Moderna mRNA-1273 vaccine (n=2). In control cultures, a CEFX viral epitope pool was used as positive control, an HIV-1 Nef peptide pool was used as negative control, or no peptide was added. The cultures were stimulated with overlapping spike peptide pools from SARS-CoV-2 and from the common cold coronaviruses HCoV-NL63, HCoV-OC43 and HCoV-229E. Six males and four females were included in the convalescent cohort, with two Hispanic individuals, seven Caucasians, two Asians and one multiracial person represented. In some eleven COVID-19 convalescent patients and several infection-naive healthy vaccine recipients, researchers compared the spike-specific CD4+ TCR repertoire from before mRNA vaccination with the repertoire from after. Post-COVID blood samples were collected from convalescent patients a median of approximately 100 days after diagnosis, with a range of about 30 to 180 days.

The method behind the library was PCR. TCR sequencing of DNA from cultured CD4+ T cells used the Oncomine TCR Beta short-read assay at the Johns Hopkins FTIC core. The QIAamp micro DNA kit was used to extract genomic DNA from the cultured CD4+ T cells. Oncomine TCR Beta libraries from cultured CD4+ T cells were pooled with unique dual indexes and sequenced on an Illumina iSeq 100. As for the original processing: Non-productive sequences were removed, and CDR3s that did not start with C, did not end with F or W, or were shorter than 7 amino acids were discarded. Antigen-specific clonotypes were identified with the MANAFEST web application by comparing peptide-stimulated wells with reference and other culture wells. Positive clones required FDR below 0.05, an odds ratio above 5, and productive frequency above 0.1% in at least two of three replicate wells. A clonotype counted as cross-reactive if it showed significant expansion both in the SARS-CoV-2 spike wells and in at least one common cold coronavirus spike condition. Similarity between CDR3 sequences was evaluated in R version 3.6.1 using Levenshtein distances (stringdist) and unrooted phylogenetic trees (ape). Through fastp at Q25 and MiXCR, TCRdb rebuilt clones from the public reads, retaining in-frame beta chains. Each CDR3 protein gets just one entry, which takes the most common genes and DNA from the rows behind it. The V and J calls come from TCRdb's annotation, not from the publication. The sample table contains 5,700 or so distinct CDR3 sequences; only one count was recorded for 45% to 60% of them. Roughly a third of the sample is in the top ten clones.

Taken from the germline V gene (reference sequence), the CDR1 and CDR2 loops are SEHNR and FQNEAQ. V loses 5 bases, J loses 1 base, and the germline ends lie 12 bases apart. Including cysteine and phenylalanine, the CDR3 has 15 amino acids. CDR3 DNA is the only sequence kept; it has 45 bases, read in frame from the first base. Read against the paper, the sample's treatment or condition label means: roughly ten-day PBMC culture with coronavirus spike peptide pools or control peptides (ViraFEST assay). The ViraFEST assay, used in the study, expanded antigen-specific T cells with peptide pools and then identified the expanded clonotypes through TCR sequencing. The convalescent patients' positive SARS-CoV-2 PCR tests fell between March and December 2020, which was before the Alpha, Beta and Delta variants emerged in the United States. Around 2 million PBMCs per well were cultured in IMDM with approximately 5% human AB serum and approximately 9.8 IU/ml IL-2, plus 10 ug/ml peptide pools. Half of the culture medium was replaced with fresh IL-2-containing medium on days 3 and 7. After 10 days of culture, CD4+ T cells were isolated by negative selection with the EasySep CD4+ T cell isolation kit. Ficoll-Paque Plus gradient centrifugation was used to isolate PBMCs from whole blood, and the isolated PBMCs were then either used fresh or cryopreserved at -140C. Culture conditions were generally each tested in triplicate wells.

Concerning this clonotype itself: The antigen this receptor binds is unknown. Per-nucleotide qualities are absent, and no much larger clonotype sits a single base away.

What the study reported, not specific to this receptor: In convalescent patients, a median about 86% of post-vaccine SARS-CoV-2-reactive clones were detected only after vaccination, and vaccine-specific priming was suggested by this finding. Of the vaccine-specific clones found in convalescent patients, nearly all (304 of 307) were mono-reactive for SARS-CoV-2 spike instead of being cross-reactive with common cold coronaviruses. Only a relatively small number of convalescent patients were included in the study, and early timepoints following natural infection were not analyzed. The median number of SARS-CoV-2-reactive clonotypes rose from 21 after infection to approximately 41 after vaccination, but the change was not significant.

This sequence was found in a human donor who had recovered from COVID-19. The chain employs TRBV7-9 and TRBJ2-1, with TRBD2 as a weak D call on 5 bases. The sample taken for sequencing was CD4+ T cells from blood, cultured in vitro. CDR3 region: CASSPGPGSYNEQFF. In nucleotide form, the sequence is TGTGCCAGCAGCCCGGGCCCGGGGTCCTACAATGAGCAGTTCTTC.